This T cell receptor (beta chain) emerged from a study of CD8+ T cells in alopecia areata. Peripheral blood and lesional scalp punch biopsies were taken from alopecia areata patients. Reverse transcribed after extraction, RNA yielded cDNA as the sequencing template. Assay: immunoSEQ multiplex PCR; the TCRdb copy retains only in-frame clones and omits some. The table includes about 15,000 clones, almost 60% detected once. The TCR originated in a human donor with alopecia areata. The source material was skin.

The CDR3 DNA follows: TGTGCCAGCTCACCACCCTGGACAGGGATGGGGTACAATGAGCAGTTCTTC. It translates to CASSPPWTGMGYNEQFF. The rearrangement links TRBV18 to TRBJ2-1; TRBD1 matches at 8 bases. Germline V gives CDR1 KGHSH, CDR2 LQKENI. V lost 0 bases and J lost 4; bases outside the gene matches: 8. The CDR3 sequence is 17 residues long.